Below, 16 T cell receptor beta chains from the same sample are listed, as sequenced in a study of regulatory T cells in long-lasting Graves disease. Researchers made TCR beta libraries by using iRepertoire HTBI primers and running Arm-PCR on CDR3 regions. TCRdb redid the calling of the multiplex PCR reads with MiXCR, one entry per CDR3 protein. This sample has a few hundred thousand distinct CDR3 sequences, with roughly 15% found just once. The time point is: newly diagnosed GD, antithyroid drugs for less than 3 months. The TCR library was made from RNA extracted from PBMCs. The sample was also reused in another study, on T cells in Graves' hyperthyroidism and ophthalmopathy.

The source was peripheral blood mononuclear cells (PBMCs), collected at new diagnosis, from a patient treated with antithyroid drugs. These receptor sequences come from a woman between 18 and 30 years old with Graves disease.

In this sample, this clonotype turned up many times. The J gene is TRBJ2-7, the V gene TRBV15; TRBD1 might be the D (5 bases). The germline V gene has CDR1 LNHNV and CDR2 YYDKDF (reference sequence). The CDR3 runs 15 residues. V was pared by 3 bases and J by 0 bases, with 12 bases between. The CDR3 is CATSSYRGNSYEQYF. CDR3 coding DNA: TGTGCCACCAGCAGCTATAGGGGAAACTCCTACGAGCAGTACTTC. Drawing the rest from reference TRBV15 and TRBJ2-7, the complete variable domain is DAMVIQNPRYQVTQFGKPVTLSCSQTLNHNVMYWYQQKSSQAPKLLFHYYDKDFNNEADTPDNFQSRRPNTSFCFLDIRSPGLGDTAMYLCATSSYRGNSYEQYFGPGTRLTVT.

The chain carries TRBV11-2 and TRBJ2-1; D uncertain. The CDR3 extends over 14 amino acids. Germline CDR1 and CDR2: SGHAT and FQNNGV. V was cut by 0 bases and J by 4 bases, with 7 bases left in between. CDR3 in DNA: TGTGCCAGCAGCTTAGAGTGGCTATACAATGAGCAGTTCTTC. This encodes CASSLEWLYNEQFF.

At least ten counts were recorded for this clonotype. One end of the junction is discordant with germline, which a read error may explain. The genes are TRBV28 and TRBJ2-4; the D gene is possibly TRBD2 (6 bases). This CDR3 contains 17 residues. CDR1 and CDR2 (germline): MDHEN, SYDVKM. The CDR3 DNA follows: TGTGCCGGCAGTCCGAGGACCGGGAGACGAGTGGGAAACATTCAGTACTTC. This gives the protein CAGSPRTGRRVGNIQYF.

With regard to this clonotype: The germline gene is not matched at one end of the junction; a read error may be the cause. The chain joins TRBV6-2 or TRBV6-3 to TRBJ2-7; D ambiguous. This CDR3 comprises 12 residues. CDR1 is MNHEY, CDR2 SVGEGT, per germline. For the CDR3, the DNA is TGTGCCAGCAGCAACGACGGACGAAAGCAGTGCTTC. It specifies CASSNDGRKQCF.

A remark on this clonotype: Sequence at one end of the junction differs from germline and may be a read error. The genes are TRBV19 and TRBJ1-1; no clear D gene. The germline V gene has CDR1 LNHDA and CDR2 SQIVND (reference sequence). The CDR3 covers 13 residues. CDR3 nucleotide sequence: TGTGCCAGTAGTGATACTGTGAACACCGAAGCTTTCTTT. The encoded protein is CASSDTVNTEAFF. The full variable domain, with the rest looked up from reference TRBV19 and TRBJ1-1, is DGGITQSPKYLFRKEGQNVTLSCEQNLNHDAMYWYRQDPGQGLRLIYYSQIVNDFQKGDIAEGYSVSREKKESFPLTVTSAQKNPTAFYLCASSDTVNTEAFFGQGTRLTVV.

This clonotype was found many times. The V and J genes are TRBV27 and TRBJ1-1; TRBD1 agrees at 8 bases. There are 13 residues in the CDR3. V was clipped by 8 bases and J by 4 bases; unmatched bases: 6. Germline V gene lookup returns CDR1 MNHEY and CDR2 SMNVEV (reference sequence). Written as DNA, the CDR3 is TGTGCCAGCGGTCGACAGGGGACCACTGAAGCTTTCTTT. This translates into CASGRQGTTEAFF.

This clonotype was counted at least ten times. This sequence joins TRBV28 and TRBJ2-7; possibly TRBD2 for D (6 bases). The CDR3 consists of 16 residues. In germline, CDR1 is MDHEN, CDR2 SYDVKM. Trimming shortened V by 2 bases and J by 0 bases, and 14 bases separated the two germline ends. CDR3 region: CASSLRASVGSYEQYF. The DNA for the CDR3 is TGTGCCAGCAGTTTACGGGCTAGCGTGGGCTCCTACGAGCAGTACTTC.

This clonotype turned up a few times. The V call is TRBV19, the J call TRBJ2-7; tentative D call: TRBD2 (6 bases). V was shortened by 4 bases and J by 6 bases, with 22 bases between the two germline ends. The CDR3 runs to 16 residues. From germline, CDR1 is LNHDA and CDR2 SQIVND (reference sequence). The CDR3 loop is CASSSTLAGGILEQYF. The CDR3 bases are TGTGCCAGTAGTAGTACCCTAGCTGGAGGGATTCTCGAGCAGTACTTC. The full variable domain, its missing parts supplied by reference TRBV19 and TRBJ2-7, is DGGITQSPKYLFRKEGQNVTLSCEQNLNHDAMYWYRQDPGQGLRLIYYSQIVNDFQKGDIAEGYSVSREKKESFPLTVTSAQKNPTAFYLCASSSTLAGGILEQYFGPGTRLTVT.

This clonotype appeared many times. The CDR3 here is CASSPNLQETQYF. CDR3 nucleotides: TGTGCCAGCTCACCTAACCTCCAAGAGACCCAGTACTTC. This chain uses TRBV18 with TRBJ2-5, with unresolved D. The CDR3 contains 13 residues. V lost 3 bases, J lost 1 base, and 6 bases lay in between. Germline values: CDR1 KGHSH, CDR2 LQKENI.

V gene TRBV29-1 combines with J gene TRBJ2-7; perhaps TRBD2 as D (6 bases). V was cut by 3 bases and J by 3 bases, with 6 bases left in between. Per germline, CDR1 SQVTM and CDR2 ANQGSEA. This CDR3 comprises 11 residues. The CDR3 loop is CSVERGYEQYF. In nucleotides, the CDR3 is TGCAGCGTTGAGCGGGGCTACGAGCAGTACTTC.

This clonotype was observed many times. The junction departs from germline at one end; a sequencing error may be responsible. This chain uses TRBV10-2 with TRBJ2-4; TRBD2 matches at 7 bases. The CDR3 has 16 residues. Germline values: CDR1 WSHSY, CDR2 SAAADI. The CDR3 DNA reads TGCGCCAGCAGTGAGTCGAATCTAGCGGCAGCCCACCTAGAGTTCTTC. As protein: CASSESNLAAAHLEFF.

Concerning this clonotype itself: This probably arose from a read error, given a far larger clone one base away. The DNA for the CDR3 is TGCAGTTCAAGACTAGACTACGAGCAGTTCTTC. This translates into CSSRLDYEQFF. The rearrangement joins TRBV20-1 to TRBJ2-1, with D perhaps TRBD2 (6 bases). This CDR3 has 11 amino acids. V was shortened by 8 bases and J by 10 bases, with 15 bases between the two germline ends. Germline V gene lookup returns CDR1 DFQATT and CDR2 SNEGSKA (reference sequence).

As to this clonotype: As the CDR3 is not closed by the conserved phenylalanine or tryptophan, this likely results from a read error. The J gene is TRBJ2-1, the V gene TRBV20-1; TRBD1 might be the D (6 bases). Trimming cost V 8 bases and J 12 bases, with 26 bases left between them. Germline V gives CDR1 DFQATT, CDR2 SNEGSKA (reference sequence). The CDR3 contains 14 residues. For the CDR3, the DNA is TGCAGTCTAGTCCGGGACATGGTTTTTGGTGCGCAGTTCGTC. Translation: CSLVRDMVFGAQFV.

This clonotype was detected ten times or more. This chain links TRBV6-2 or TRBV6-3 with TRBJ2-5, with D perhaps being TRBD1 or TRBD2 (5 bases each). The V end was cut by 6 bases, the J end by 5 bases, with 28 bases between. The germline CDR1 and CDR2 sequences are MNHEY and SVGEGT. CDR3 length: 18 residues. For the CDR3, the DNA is TGTGCCAGCAGCTCAGCTTTACGGGCCTGGGGACGCGGGGAGACCCAGTACTTC. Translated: CASSSALRAWGRGETQYF.

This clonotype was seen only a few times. In nucleotides, the CDR3 is TGTGCCAGTCTTAGCGGTCCCGCCTTCTCCAATGAGCAGTTCTTC. Protein: CASLSGPAFSNEQFF. The genes are TRBV19 and TRBJ2-1; the D gene is possibly TRBD2 (6 bases). Germline CDR1 and CDR2: LNHDA and SQIVND (reference sequence). This CDR3 has 15 amino acids. Trimming pared 8 bases from V and 6 bases from J, leaving 20 bases between.

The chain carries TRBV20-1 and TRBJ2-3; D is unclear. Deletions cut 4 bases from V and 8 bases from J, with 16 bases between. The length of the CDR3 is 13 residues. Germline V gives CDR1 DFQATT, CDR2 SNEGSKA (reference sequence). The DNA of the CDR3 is TGCAGTGCTAACCACGTGGTTCTCGGTACGCAGTATTTT. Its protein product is CSANHVVLGTQYF.